This TCR beta chain is from a study of cytomegalovirus exposure and HLA in healthy donors (TCRdb year 2017). Broadly, across the study: According to a later analysis, the 120 or so validation repertoires were produced on the same platform as the roughly 700 repertoires of the first cohort. The aim of the study was to test whether cataloging public T cell receptors could identify signatures of past pathogen exposure. In addition to the first cohort of roughly 670 subjects, a separate validation cohort of 120 different subjects was used. To predict cytomegalovirus infection status, the study brought together high-throughput TCR immunosequencing, statistical association of individual TCRs with disease status, and machine learning. General findings and caveats noted by the study authors: The authors suggested that the approach could potentially be extended to other disease states and immunological phenotypes. A total of roughly 160 TCR beta chains were listed by the study as associated with cytomegalovirus. Most TCR sequences were observed very rarely across donors, whereas some public TCRs were present in many individuals. The validation cohort had no HLA typing available for a later analysis, so co-occurrence within that cohort was assessed over all 110 or so repertoires. A few of the identified cytomegalovirus-associated TCR beta chains were confirmed in vitro to be specific for cytomegalovirus antigens. In both the original and validation cohorts, the classifier was reported to diagnose cytomegalovirus status with high specificity and sensitivity. Subsequent analysis determined that TCRs grouped into clusters in the first cohort also showed a tendency toward co-occurrence across the roughly 120 validation repertoires, and 85% to 95% of cluster scores exceeded 0.

Counted from cysteine to phenylalanine, this CDR3 has 11 amino acids. Kept here is only the CDR3 DNA, which spans 33 bases and is read in frame from base 1. V was cut back by 3 bases and J by 6 bases, leaving a gap of 6 bases between them. The germline V gene (reference sequence) sets CDR1 to SEHNR and CDR2 to FQNEAQ. A word on this clone: Its antigen is not yet known. There are no base qualities to consult, and no much larger clone falls within one base.

The donors belonged to the validation cohort of about 110 subjects, which was separate from the approximately 660-subject first cohort. Library creation used the immunoSEQ multiplex PCR assay. In the original analysis: To diagnose cytomegalovirus status from the catalog of TCR beta chain sequences, a statistical classification framework was built. TCRdb took over this immuneACCESS table, retaining in-frame rearrangements with V and J assigned. Such tables are incomplete; in checked studies, under half of the missing clones stem from an unresolved V gene, and the remainder is unexplained. That table gives V, J and clone size, and the DNA gave D and trimming. The sample includes roughly 200,000 clones, with roughly 81% observed a single time. The ten biggest clones cover roughly 1.2% of the sample.

The sample consisted of PBMCs. The chain employs TRBV7-9 and TRBJ2-7, and TRBD2 may be the D gene, going by 5 matching bases. The sequence came from a woman in her thirties in good health and CMV-seronegative. CDR3 region: CASSFSGEQYF. The DNA reads as follows: TGTGCCAGCAGCTTCAGCGGCGAGCAGTACTTC. The variable domain in full, with residues beyond the CDR3 obtained from the reference TRBV7-9 and TRBJ2-7 genes, is DTGVSQNPRHKITKRGQNVTFRCDPISEHNRLYWYRQTLGQGPEFLTYFQNEAQLEKSRLLSDRFSAERPKGSFSTLEIQRTEQGDSAMYLCASSFSGEQYFGPGTRLTVT.